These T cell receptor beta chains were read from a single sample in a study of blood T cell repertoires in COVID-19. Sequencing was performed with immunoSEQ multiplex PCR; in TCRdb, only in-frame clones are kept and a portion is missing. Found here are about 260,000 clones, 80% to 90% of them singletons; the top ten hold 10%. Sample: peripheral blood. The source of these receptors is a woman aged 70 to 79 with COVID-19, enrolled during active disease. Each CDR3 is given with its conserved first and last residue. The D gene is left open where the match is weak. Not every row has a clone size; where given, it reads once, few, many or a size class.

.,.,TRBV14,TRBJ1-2,CASSQGYGVGYGYTF,TGTGCCAGCAGCCAAGGATACGGGGTGGGCTATGGCTACACCTTC
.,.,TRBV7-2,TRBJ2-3,CASSPYRLEWKENTQYF,TGTGCCAGCAGCCCATACCGACTAGAATGGAAGGAAAATACGCAGTATTTT
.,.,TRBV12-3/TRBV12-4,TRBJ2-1,CASSLSTNNEQFF,TGTGCCAGCAGTTTATCTACTAACAATGAGCAGTTCTTC
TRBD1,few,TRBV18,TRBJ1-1,CASSRQGAIEAFF,TGTGCCAGCTCACGACAGGGGGCCATTGAAGCTTTCTTT
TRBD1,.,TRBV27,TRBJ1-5,CASSLGQGGNQPQHF,TGTGCCAGCAGTTTAGGACAGGGAGGCAATCAGCCCCAGCATTTT
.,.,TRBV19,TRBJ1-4,CASSPGRGEKLFF,TGTGCCAGTAGTCCTGGGCGAGGGGAAAAACTGTTTTTT
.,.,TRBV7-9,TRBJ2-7,CASSQQGSYYEQYF,TGTGCCAGCAGCCAGCAGGGCAGTTACTACGAGCAGTACTTC
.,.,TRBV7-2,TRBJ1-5,CASSSQAPHSNQPQHF,TGTGCCAGCAGCTCTCAGGCGCCCCATAGCAATCAGCCCCAGCATTTT
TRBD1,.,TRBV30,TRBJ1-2,CAWSRTGKSYGYTF,TGTGCCTGGAGTAGGACAGGGAAAAGTTATGGCTACACCTTC
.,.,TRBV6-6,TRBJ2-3,CASRESTDTQYF,TGTGCCAGCAGGGAGAGCACAGATACGCAGTATTTT
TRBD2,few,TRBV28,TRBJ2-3,CASFWPRERKAGGDTQYF,TGTGCCAGCTTCTGGCCCCGGGAGCGAAAAGCGGGAGGAGATACGCAGTATTTT